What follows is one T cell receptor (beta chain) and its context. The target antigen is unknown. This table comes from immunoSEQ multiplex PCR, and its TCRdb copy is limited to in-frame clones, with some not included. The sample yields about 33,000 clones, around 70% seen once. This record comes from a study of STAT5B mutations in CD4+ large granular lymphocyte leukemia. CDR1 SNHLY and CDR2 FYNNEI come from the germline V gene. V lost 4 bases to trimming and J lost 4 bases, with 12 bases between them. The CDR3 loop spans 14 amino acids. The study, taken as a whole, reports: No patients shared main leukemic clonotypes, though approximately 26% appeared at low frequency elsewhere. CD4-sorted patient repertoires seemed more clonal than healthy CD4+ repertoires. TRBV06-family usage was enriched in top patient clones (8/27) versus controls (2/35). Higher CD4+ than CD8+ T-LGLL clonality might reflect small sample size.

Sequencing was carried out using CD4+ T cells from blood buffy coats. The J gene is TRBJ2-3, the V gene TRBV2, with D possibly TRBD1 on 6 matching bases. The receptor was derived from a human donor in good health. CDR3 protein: CASSGQETADTQYF. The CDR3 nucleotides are TGTGCCAGCAGTGGACAGGAAACGGCAGATACGCAGTATTTT.